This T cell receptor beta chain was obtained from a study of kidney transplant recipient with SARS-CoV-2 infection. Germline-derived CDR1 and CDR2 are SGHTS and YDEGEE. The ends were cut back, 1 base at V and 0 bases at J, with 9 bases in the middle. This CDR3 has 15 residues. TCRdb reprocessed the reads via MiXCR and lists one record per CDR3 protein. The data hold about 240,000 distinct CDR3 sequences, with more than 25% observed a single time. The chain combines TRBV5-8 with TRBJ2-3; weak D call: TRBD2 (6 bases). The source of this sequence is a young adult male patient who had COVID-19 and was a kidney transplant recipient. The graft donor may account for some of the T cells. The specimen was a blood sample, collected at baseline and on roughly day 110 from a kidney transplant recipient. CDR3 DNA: TGTGCCAGCAGCTTGTTAGGGACTAGCACAGATACGCAGTATTTT. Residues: CASSLLGTSTDTQYF.